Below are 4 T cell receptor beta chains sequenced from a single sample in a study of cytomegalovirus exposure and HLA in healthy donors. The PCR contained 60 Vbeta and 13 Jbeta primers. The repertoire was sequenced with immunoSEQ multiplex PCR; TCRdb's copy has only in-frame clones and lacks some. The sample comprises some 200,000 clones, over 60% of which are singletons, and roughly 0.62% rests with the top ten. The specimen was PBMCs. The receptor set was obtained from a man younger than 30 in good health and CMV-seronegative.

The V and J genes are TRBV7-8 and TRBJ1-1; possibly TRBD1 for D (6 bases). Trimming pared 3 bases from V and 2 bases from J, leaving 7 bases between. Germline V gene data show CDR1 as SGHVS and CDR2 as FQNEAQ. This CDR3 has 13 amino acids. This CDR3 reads CASSLDSNTEAFF. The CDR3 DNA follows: TGTGCCAGCAGCTTGGACAGTAACACTGAAGCTTTCTTT.

The CDR3 DNA reads as TGTGCCAGCAGCTCAGCCACTAGCGACGTCTACAATGAGCAGTTCTTC. This codes for CASSSATSDVYNEQFF. The rearrangement links TRBV7-3 to TRBJ2-1, with 7 nucleotides matching TRBD2. V was clipped by 4 bases and J by 3 bases; unmatched bases: 9. The CDR3 is 16 amino acids. In germline, CDR1 is SGHTA, CDR2 FQGTGA.

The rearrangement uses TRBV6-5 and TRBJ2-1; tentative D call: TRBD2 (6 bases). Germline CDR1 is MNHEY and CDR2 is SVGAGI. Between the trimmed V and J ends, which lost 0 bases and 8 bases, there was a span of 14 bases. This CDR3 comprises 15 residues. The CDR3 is CASSYSAGSLDEQFF. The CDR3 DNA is TGTGCCAGCAGTTACTCTGCGGGATCACTAGATGAGCAGTTCTTC.

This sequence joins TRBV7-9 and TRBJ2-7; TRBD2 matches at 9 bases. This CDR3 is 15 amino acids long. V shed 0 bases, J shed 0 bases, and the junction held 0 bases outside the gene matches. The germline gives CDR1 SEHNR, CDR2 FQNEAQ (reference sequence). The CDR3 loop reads CASSLASGSSYEQYF. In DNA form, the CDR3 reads TGTGCCAGCAGCTTAGCTAGCGGGAGCTCCTACGAGCAGTACTTC.